This T cell receptor beta chain comes out of a study of vaccination effects on CD4 cells after COVID-19 (dated by TCRdb to between 2021 and 2022). In terms of the full investigation: Each participant got two doses of an mRNA SARS-CoV-2 vaccine, either BNT162b2 or mRNA-1273. Pre-vaccine samples from a couple of convalescent patients were drawn 16 days and one week before the first dose, 142 and 148 days after COVID-19 diagnosis. In both COVID-19 convalescent patients and infection-naive vaccine recipients, the study compared SARS-CoV-2 spike-specific CD4+ TCR repertoires from before mRNA vaccination with those from after it. Altogether, roughly 10 COVID-19 convalescent patients and 4 SARS-CoV-2-naive healthy vaccine recipients made up the full study. Cultures from other donors in the study were sequenced using the Oncomine TCR Beta short-read assay on an Illumina iSeq 100. The full study reports these points: Clones induced by infection and clones induced by vaccination both contracted markedly at late timepoints after vaccination, which fits with T cell responses waning over time. In convalescent patients, the post-vaccine spike-reactive repertoire consisted mainly of new vaccine-induced clones, largely distinct from infection-induced clones. The study was limited by a small number of convalescent patients and lacked early post-infection timepoints.

In the ViraFEST assay, PBMC were stimulated with viral peptide pools, and antigen-specific CD4+ T cell clonotypes were then identified by expansion using TCR sequencing. After about 9 days of culture, CD4+ T cells were isolated with the EasySep CD4+ T cell isolation kit. Convalescent patients had PCR-confirmed SARS-CoV-2 infection between March and December 2020, before Alpha, Beta and Delta variants emerged in the United States. Some 2 million PBMC per well were cultured with 10 ug/ml peptides in IMDM containing about 5% human AB serum, approximately 9.9 IU/ml IL-2 and gentamicin. Half of the culture medium was replaced with fresh IL-2-containing medium on days 3 and 7. Unless noted otherwise, every peptide stimulation condition was grown in triplicate wells. Using Ficoll-Paque Plus gradient centrifugation, PBMC were separated from whole blood and then either used fresh or cryopreserved at -140C. The overlapping peptide pools covered the spike proteins of SARS-CoV-2 and of the common cold coronaviruses HCoV-NL63, HCoV-OC43 and HCoV-229E. The QIAamp micro DNA kit was used to extract genomic DNA from the cultured CD4+ T cells.

Library creation used the immunoSEQ multiplex PCR assay. DNA from the cultured and isolated CD4+ T cells underwent TCR beta CDR3 sequencing. The original methods were these. The analysis removed non-productive TCR sequences, trimmed reads to the CDR3 region, and retained only CDR3s that were 7 or more amino acids long. Antigen-specific clonotypes were identified using the MANAFEST web app by comparison of expansion in peptide wells against reference cultures. To count as positive, a clone had to show expansion at FDR<0.05 compared with the reference and with all other wells, an odds ratio above 5, and a frequency above 0.1% in two replicate wells. Cross-reactive clonotypes were defined as significantly expanded in SARS-CoV-2 spike wells and in at least one common cold coronavirus spike condition. CDR3 similarity was assessed by Levenshtein distance with the stringdist R package, and unrooted trees were built with ape in R 3.6.1. The source is immuneACCESS, and TCRdb retained only in-frame sequences with V and J called. Part of the clones is not carried over; for the studies checked, unresolved V genes explain less than half of this, and the remainder is unexplained. The V and J calls and clone size are taken from that table; D and trimming were inferred from the DNA. Within this sample are 30,000 to 45,000 clones, with about 73% of them counted one time only. The ten most abundant clones make up 15% to 20% of the sample.

Regarding this clone: Its antigen remains undetermined. No quality values exist for individual bases; no much larger clone is one base distant.

This sequence originates from a human donor who had a prior SARS-CoV-2 infection. The starting material was CD4+ T cells from PBMCs cultured with HCoV-NL63 spike peptides, obtained before COVID-19 vaccination. The cell subset or site label on this specimen signifies: HCoV-NL63 spike overlapping peptide pool stimulation.

Here the CDR3 is given as CASSPQGNTGELFF. The DNA reads as follows: TGTGCCAGCAGTCCACAGGGGAACACCGGGGAGCTGTTTTTT. The chain joins TRBV6-5 to TRBJ2-2; the best D guess is TRBD1, with 6 bases matching. The CDR3 goes from the cysteine to the phenylalanine over 14 residues. Only the CDR3 part of the read is kept: 42 bases, read in frame from the first base. The V end loses 5 bases and the J end loses 1 base, and a stretch of 8 bases separates them. For CDR1 and CDR2, the germline V gene lists MNHEY and SVGAGI.